This entry is about one T cell receptor (beta chain). As yet, its antigen is unknown. PCR was performed using 60 Vbeta and 13 Jbeta primers. Only in-frame clones appear in the TCRdb table, and some are missing; sequencing was by immunoSEQ multiplex PCR. The sample shows 14,000 or so clones, about 60% of them seen only once. Trimming cost V 5 bases and J 4 bases, with 12 bases left between them. The CDR3 covers 14 residues. CDR1 is SGHVS, CDR2 FQNEAQ, per germline. Donors were ostensibly healthy at sampling, although undocumented immune exposures were probable. The data belong to a study of cytomegalovirus exposure and HLA in healthy donors. Whole-study findings and limits: Researchers catalogued approximately 170 TCR beta chains as cytomegalovirus-associated.

The sample taken for sequencing was PBMCs. The chain combines TRBV7-8 with TRBJ1-5, with D possibly matching TRBD1 (6 bases). The TCR comes from a woman in her fifties or sixties in good health and CMV-seropositive. The chain's CDR3 is CASSSGDTNQPQHF. The CDR3 bases are TGTGCCAGCAGCAGTGGGGACACGAATCAGCCCCAGCATTTT.